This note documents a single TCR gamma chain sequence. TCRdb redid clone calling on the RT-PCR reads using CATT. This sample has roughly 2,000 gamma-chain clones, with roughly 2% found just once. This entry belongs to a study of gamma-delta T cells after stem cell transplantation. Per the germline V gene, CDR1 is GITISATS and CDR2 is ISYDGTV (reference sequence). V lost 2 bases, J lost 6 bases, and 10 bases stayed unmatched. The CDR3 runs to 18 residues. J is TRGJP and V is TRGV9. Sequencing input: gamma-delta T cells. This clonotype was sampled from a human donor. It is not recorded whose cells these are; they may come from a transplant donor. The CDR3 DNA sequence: TGTGCCTTGTGGGAGGCTTCATCAGGAGAGTTGGGCAAAAAAATCAAGGTATTT. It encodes CALWEASSGELGKKIKVF.